This entry lists 18 T cell receptor beta chains sequenced from one sample in a study of control samples from healthy donors and cancer patients. Measured with immunoSEQ multiplex PCR; TCRdb has only the in-frame clones, and not every one. The repertoire holds 100,000 to 150,000 clones, with 75% to 95% as singletons. The sample taken for sequencing was blood. Receptors were obtained from a man younger than 30 in good health.

The chain is built from TRBV6-1 and TRBJ2-7, with TRBD2 matching over 11 bases. In germline, CDR1 is MNHNS, CDR2 SASEGT. The CDR3 is made up of 17 amino acids. Trimming took 0 bases from V and 3 from J; bases not matched to a gene: 7. The CDR3 DNA reads TGTGCCAGCAGTGAAGCGGTAAGACTAGCGGGAATCTACGAGCAGTACTTC. This encodes CASSEAVRLAGIYEQYF.

This chain joins TRBV5-4 and TRBJ1-2, with unresolved D. The CDR3 length is 13 residues. CDR1 and CDR2 (germline): SGHNT, YYREEE (reference sequence). The V end lost 4 bases, the J end lost 6 bases, and 13 bases lay between the germline ends. The DNA for the CDR3 is TGTGCCAGCAGCCGGGAGTGGAAGGATGGCTACACCTTC. Translation gives CASSREWKDGYTF.

This rearrangement joins TRBV5-4 to TRBJ1-6, with 9 bases aligning to TRBD1. From germline, CDR1 is SGHNT and CDR2 YYREEE (reference sequence). The CDR3 loop spans 16 amino acids. V dropped 0 bases and J dropped 13; count of bases not matched to a gene: 11. The chain's CDR3 is CASSLVEDRGIVPLHF. The CDR3 coding sequence is TGTGCCAGCAGCTTGGTTGAGGACAGGGGAATTGTGCCCCTCCACTTT. Full variable domain (outside the CDR3, taken from reference TRBV5-4 and TRBJ1-6): ETGVTQSPTHLIKTRGQQVTLRCSSQSGHNTVSWYQQALGQGPQFIFQYYREEENGRGNFPPRFSGLQFPNYSSELNVNALELDDSALYLCASSLVEDRGIVPLHFGNGTRLTVT.

The chain is built from TRBV6-6 and TRBJ1-5; maybe TRBD1 (5 bases). Germline V lookup: CDR1 MNHNY, CDR2 SVGAGI (reference sequence). V was pared by 5 bases and J by 0 bases, with 5 bases between. The CDR3 covers 13 residues. The CDR3 here is CASSGASNQPQHF. As DNA, the CDR3 is TGTGCCAGCAGTGGGGCTAGCAATCAGCCCCAGCATTTT.

Of note for this clone: Sequence at one end of the junction differs from germline and may be a read error. V usage is TRBV5-1 and J usage is TRBJ1-3; D call uncertain. CDR3 length equals 15 residues. CDR1 and CDR2 from the germline V gene are SGHRS and YFSETQ. CDR3 nucleotides: TGCGCCGGCAGCTTGGAGGGATCTGACGGAAACACCATATATTTT. It specifies CAGSLEGSDGNTIYF.

This clone was seen once. The chain combines TRBV5-4 with TRBJ1-6, with no clear D. Trimming shortened V by 5 bases and J by 6 bases, and 21 bases separated the two germline ends. The CDR3 extends over 17 amino acids. Germline lookup yields CDR1 SGHNT and CDR2 YYREEE (reference sequence). In nucleotides, the CDR3 is TGTGCCAGCAGTCCGCGAGTTAGTGTGGGAGGTAATTCACCCCTCCACTTT. This gives the protein CASSPRVSVGGNSPLHF. Full variable domain (outside the CDR3, taken from reference TRBV5-4 and TRBJ1-6): ETGVTQSPTHLIKTRGQQVTLRCSSQSGHNTVSWYQQALGQGPQFIFQYYREEENGRGNFPPRFSGLQFPNYSSELNVNALELDDSALYLCASSPRVSVGGNSPLHFGNGTRLTVT.

V usage is TRBV5-1 and J usage is TRBJ2-7; TRBD1 matches at 9 bases. The ends lost 4 bases at V and 0 bases at J; junction bases unmatched: 8. Germline CDR1 SGHRS, CDR2 YFSETQ. This CDR3 is 16 amino acids long. CDR3 nucleotides: TGCGCCAGCAGCCCCACGGGACAGGGTGTCTCCTACGAGCAGTACTTC. Translation gives CASSPTGQGVSYEQYF.

The chain combines TRBV5-6 with TRBJ1-3; 8 bases match TRBD1. Trimming removed 4 bases from V and 2 bases from J; junction bases left unmatched: 5. Germline V gene lookup returns CDR1 SGHDT and CDR2 YYEEEE. This CDR3 comprises 15 residues. CDR3 nucleotide sequence: TGTGCCAGCAGCCCTCTGGACAGGGCTGGAAACACCATATATTTT. Encoded protein: CASSPLDRAGNTIYF.

V and J are TRBV4-1 and TRBJ2-7; D perhaps matches TRBD2 (6 bases). CDR1 is MGHRA, CDR2 YSYEKL, per germline. With 0 bases removed from V and 2 bases from J, the gap between germline ends came to 11 bases. CDR3 length equals 15 residues. The DNA for the CDR3 is TGCGCCAGCAGCCAAGATCACGGGGGACCCTACGAGCAGTACTTC. As protein: CASSQDHGGPYEQYF.

J is TRBJ1-2 and V is TRBV6-5, with D uncertain. Per the germline V gene, CDR1 is MNHEY and CDR2 is SVGAGI. This CDR3 contains 15 residues. V was trimmed by 0 bases and J by 0 bases, leaving 8 bases between them. The CDR3 DNA follows: TGTGCCAGCAGTTACTCGCGGGATCCTAACTATGGCTACACCTTC. Residues: CASSYSRDPNYGYTF.

The chain couples TRBV2 to TRBJ1-1, with D possibly being TRBD1 (5 bases). The CDR3 length is 13 residues. Germline V gene data show CDR1 as SNHLY and CDR2 as FYNNEI. Deletions cut 3 bases from V and 4 bases from J, with 9 bases between. DNA for the CDR3: TGTGCCAGCAGTGATCAGGGAGGCACTGAAGCTTTCTTT. Translating it yields CASSDQGGTEAFF.

The gene calls are TRBV10-3 and TRBJ1-4; 9 positions match TRBD1. Germline CDR1 ENHRY, CDR2 SYGVKD. The J segment lost 6 bases and the V segment lost 4 bases, leaving 0 bases of the junction unmatched. There are 13 residues in the CDR3. The CDR3, as DNA: TGTGCCATCAGTGGGGACAGGGATGAAAAACTGTTTTTT. Translation: CAISGDRDEKLFF.

Here the CDR3 DNA reads TGTGCCTGGAGTGTTCTAGCGGGGGGGCACGGTGACGAGCAGTACTTC. Translating gives CAWSVLAGGHGDEQYF. The V gene is TRBV30, the J gene TRBJ2-7; TRBD2 aligns across 12 bases. V gave up 0 bases and J gave up 5 bases; unmatched junction bases: 8. The germline CDR1 and CDR2 sequences are GTSNPN and SVGIG (reference sequence). The CDR3 length is 16 residues.

The chain employs TRBV4-1 and TRBJ1-1, with TRBD1 identical over 7 bases. The CDR3 is made up of 15 amino acids. The ends lost 1 base at V and 0 bases at J; junction bases unmatched: 2. Per germline, CDR1 MGHRA and CDR2 YSYEKL. In DNA form, the CDR3 reads TGCGCCAGCAGCCAAGGGACAGGAGTGAACACTGAAGCTTTCTTT. This translates into CASSQGTGVNTEAFF.

The V gene is TRBV5-6, the J gene TRBJ1-1, with 9 bases lining up with TRBD1. This CDR3 has 13 amino acids. The junction had 6 bases not matched to a gene; V was cut back by 4 bases and J by 8 bases. Germline values: CDR1 SGHDT, CDR2 YYEEEE. CDR3 in amino acids: CASSIDRGAEAFF. The CDR3 DNA is TGTGCCAGCAGCATCGACAGGGGGGCCGAAGCTTTCTTT. Using reference TRBV5-6 and TRBJ1-1 for the parts outside the CDR3, the full variable domain is DAGVTQSPTHLIKTRGQQVTLRCSPKSGHDTVSWYQQALGQGPQFIFQYYEEEERQRGNFPDRFSGHQFPNYSSELNVNALLLGDSALYLCASSIDRGAEAFFGQGTRLTVV.

The chain joins TRBV6-1 to TRBJ1-2; D is undetermined. The CDR3 spans 13 residues. Germline lookup yields CDR1 MNHNS and CDR2 SASEGT. The ends were cut back, 0 bases at V and 8 bases at J, with 10 bases in the middle. CDR3 DNA: TGTGCCAGCAGTGAAGCAGCAGGTCGAGGCTACACCTTC. Protein product: CASSEAAGRGYTF.

The chain recombines TRBV6-5 with TRBJ1-3, with D uncertain. The V gene lost 2 bases and the J gene lost 0 bases, with 2 bases spanning the gap. Germline V gene sequence: CDR1 MNHEY, CDR2 SVGAGI. This CDR3 spans 13 amino acids. CDR3 sequence (DNA): TGTGCCAGCAGTTACAACTCTGGAAACACCATATATTTT. It yields the protein CASSYNSGNTIYF.

The rearrangement joins TRBV6-5 to TRBJ2-7; 7 nucleotides align to TRBD1. Per the germline V gene, CDR1 is MNHEY and CDR2 is SVGAGI. V dropped 5 bases and J dropped 5; count of bases not matched to a gene: 6. The CDR3 is 13 residues long. The CDR3 DNA follows: TGTGCCAGCAGTCGGGGACAGTCCCACGAGCAGTACTTC. It specifies CASSRGQSHEQYF.